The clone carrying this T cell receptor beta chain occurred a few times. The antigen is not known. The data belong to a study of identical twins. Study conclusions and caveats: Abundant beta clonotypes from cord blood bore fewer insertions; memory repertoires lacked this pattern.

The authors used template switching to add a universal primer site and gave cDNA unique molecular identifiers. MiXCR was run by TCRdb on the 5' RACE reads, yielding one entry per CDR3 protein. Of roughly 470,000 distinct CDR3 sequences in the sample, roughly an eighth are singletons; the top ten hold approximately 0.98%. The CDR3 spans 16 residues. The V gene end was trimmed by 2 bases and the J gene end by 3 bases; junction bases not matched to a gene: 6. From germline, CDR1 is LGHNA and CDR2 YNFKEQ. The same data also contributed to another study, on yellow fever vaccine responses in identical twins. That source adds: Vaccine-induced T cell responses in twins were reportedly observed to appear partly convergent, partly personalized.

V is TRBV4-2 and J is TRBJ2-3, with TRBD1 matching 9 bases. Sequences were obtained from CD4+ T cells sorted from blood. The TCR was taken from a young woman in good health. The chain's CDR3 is CASSQTRQGGTDTQYF. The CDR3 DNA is TGTGCCAGCAGCCAAACTCGACAGGGGGGGACAGATACGCAGTATTTT.